This T cell receptor (beta chain) was retrieved from a study of tumor-infiltrating lymphocytes in primary liver carcinoma. As for this clonotype: A read error is possible here, since a much larger clone lies one base away.

RNA isolated from unsorted whole blood supplied the blood RNA, with germline DNA also extracted. With about 470 ng total RNA as template and a constant-region primer, TCR beta cDNA was made. Employing slightly modified ARM-PCR, three nested multiplex PCR rounds were run, and these gave rise to the TCR beta libraries. The first two PCR rounds used TRBV1-TRBV30 primers with a Cbeta primer, roughly 10 cycles each. TCRdb fed the multiplex PCR reads into MiXCR, producing one record per CDR3 protein. The table has 250,000 to 350,000 distinct CDR3 sequences, roughly 60% seen once. This CDR3 contains 19 residues. V gave up 4 bases and J gave up 0 bases, with 19 bases separating them. The germline CDR1 and CDR2 sequences are MNHEY and SVGAGI.

The specimen was peripheral blood. The clonotype was recovered from a woman aged 25 to 45 with primary liver carcinoma and hepatitis B virus infection. The V and J genes are TRBV6-5 and TRBJ2-6, with a tentative D call TRBD2 (5 bases). CDR3 coding DNA: TGTGCCAGCAGTTCGGTGAATCCCGGACTCTCCTCTGGGGCCAACGTCCTGACTTTC. Protein: CASSSVNPGLSSGANVLTF.